Sequencing of this T cell receptor beta chain was carried out in a study of monozygotic twins with inflammatory bowel disease. The length of the CDR3 is 14 residues. Looked up from germline, CDR1 is SGHDT and CDR2 is YYEEEE. Following a re-call of the 5' RACE reads, TCRdb has one entry per CDR3 protein and lacks DNA. The repertoire shows approximately 400,000 distinct CDR3 sequences; the top ten hold 2% to 3%. Sequencing was done on a sample of blood. The rearrangement links TRBV5-6 to TRBJ1-1; TCRdb picks TRBD1, but there is no DNA to check that call. This clonotype originated in a human donor with ulcerative colitis or Crohn's disease, or a healthy co-twin of an affected twin (not recorded which). CDR3 sequence: CASSLISGGTEAFF.